This T cell receptor beta chain comes out of a study of cytomegalovirus exposure and HLA in healthy donors. General study results and limits: Presence/absence analyses supposed approximately even sequencing depth among donors. In vitro data verified a few CMV-associated chains as specific for CMV antigens. The authors excluded some V segments, including TRBV6-2 and TRBV6-3, as indistinguishable.

Comments on this clone: What it binds is not known.

Amplification used 60 Vbeta primers and 13 Jbeta primers. The data were produced by immunoSEQ multiplex PCR, yet TCRdb's version contains in-frame clones alone and is incomplete. The sample has about 130,000 clones; just over 70% are singletons. Trimming stripped 4 bases from V and 6 bases from J, with 19 bases between. Germline CDR1 SGHNT, CDR2 YYREEE (reference sequence). The CDR3 length is 15 residues. The sequencing input was PBMCs. The chain couples TRBV5-4 to TRBJ1-1, with a weak D call TRBD1 (6 bases). This clonotype was obtained from a woman in her sixties or seventies in good health and CMV-seropositive. This CDR3 reads CASSVQGALTAEAFF. DNA for the CDR3: TGTGCCAGCAGCGTACAGGGAGCCCTCACTGCTGAAGCTTTCTTT.